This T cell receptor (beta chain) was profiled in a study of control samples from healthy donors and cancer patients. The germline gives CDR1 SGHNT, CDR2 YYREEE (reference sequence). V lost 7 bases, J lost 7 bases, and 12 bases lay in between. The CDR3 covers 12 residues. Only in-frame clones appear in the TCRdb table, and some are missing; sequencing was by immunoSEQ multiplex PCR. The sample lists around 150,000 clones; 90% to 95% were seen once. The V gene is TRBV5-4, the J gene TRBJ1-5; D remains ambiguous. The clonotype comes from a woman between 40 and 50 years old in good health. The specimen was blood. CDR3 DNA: TGTGCCAGCGGAATAATGGGGCAGCCCCAGCATTTT. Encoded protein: CASGIMGQPQHF.